This T cell receptor beta chain is from a study of T cell repertoires in cytomegalovirus infection. Across the whole study: Recently described HLA-C-restricted plus well-studied HLA-B-restricted CMV epitopes were used. Based on public TCR beta signatures, there were indications of CMV infection and of a matching HLA type.

General study points: HLA-C-restricted CMV clonotypes gave the most frequent clonotype in two of eight donors. Totalled public TCR beta family frequency picked out people who carried CMV plus the relevant HLA.

The germline V gene encodes CDR1 KGHDR and CDR2 SFDVKD. The CDR3 is made up of 13 amino acids. V was pared by 2 bases and J by 4 bases, with 5 bases between. In the case of this clonotype: No antigen is known for it.

TCRdb recomputed calls from the reads with MiXCR, one row per CDR3 protein. Here the sample spans about 920,000 distinct CDR3 sequences, about a third being singletons. The clonotype originates from a human donor in good health (CMV status not recorded). Some clones in this sample may be carry-over from other donors' samples. The chain links TRBV24-1 to TRBJ1-5, with no clear D. The material sequenced was cultured CD8+ T cells from PBMCs, taken from culture after CMV antigen stimulation. As DNA, the CDR3 is TGTGCCACCAGTGATTCACTGAATCAGCCCCAGCATTTT. Its translation is CATSDSLNQPQHF.